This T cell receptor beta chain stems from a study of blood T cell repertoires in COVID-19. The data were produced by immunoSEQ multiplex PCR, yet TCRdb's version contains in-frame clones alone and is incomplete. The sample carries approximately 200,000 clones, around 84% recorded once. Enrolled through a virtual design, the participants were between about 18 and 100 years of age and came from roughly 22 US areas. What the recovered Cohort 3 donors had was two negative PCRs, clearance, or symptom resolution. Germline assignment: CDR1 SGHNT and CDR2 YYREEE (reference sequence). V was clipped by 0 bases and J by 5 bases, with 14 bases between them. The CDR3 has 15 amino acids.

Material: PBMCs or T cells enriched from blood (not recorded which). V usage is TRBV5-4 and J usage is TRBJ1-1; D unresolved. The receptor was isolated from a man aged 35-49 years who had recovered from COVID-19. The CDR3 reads CASSLGTGEGTEAFF. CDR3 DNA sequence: TGTGCCAGCAGCTTGGGGACCGGGGAAGGGACTGAAGCTTTCTTT.